This TCR beta chain is drawn from a study of tumor-infiltrating lymphocytes in localized non-small cell lung cancer. The repertoire was sequenced with immunoSEQ multiplex PCR; TCRdb's copy has only in-frame clones and lacks some. Among 12,000 or so clones listed, approximately 90% were seen once. Concerning this clone: As yet, its antigen is unknown.

Points from the study as a whole: No T-cell fraction difference was seen between IM1 and IM2 tumors. Technical variation could not be separated from intratumor heterogeneity here. Not all patients were TCR sequenced, owing to tissue quantity.

The sample was lung tumor tissue. The receptor's source is a human donor with non-small cell lung cancer.

Written as DNA, the CDR3 is TGTGCCAGCAAGCGACGGGCCTCTAATGAAAAACTGTTTTTT. Its translation is CASKRRASNEKLFF. The V and J genes are TRBV6-6 and TRBJ1-4; D unresolved. There are 14 residues in the CDR3. Trimming shortened V by 7 bases and J by 3 bases, and 12 bases separated the two germline ends. Germline V lookup: CDR1 MNHNY, CDR2 SVGAGI (reference sequence).